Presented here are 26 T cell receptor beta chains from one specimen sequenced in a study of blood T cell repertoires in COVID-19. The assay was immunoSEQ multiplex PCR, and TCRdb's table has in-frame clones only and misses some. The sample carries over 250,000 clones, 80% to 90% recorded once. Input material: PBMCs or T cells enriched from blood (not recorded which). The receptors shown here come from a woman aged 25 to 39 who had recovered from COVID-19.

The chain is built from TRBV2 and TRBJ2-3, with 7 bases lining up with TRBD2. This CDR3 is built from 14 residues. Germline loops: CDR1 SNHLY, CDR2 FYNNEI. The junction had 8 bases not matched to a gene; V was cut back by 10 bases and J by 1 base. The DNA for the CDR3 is TGTGCCATTCGAGGGGAGGGCGGCACAGATACGCAGTATTTT. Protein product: CAIRGEGGTDTQYF.

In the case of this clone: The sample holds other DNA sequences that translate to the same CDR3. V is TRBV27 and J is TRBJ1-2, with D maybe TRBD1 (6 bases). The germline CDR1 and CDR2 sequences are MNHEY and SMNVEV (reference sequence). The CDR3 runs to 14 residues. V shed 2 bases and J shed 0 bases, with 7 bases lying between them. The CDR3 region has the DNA TGTGCCAGCAGTTTACAGGGGACTAACTATGGCTACACCTTC. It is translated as CASSLQGTNYGYTF.

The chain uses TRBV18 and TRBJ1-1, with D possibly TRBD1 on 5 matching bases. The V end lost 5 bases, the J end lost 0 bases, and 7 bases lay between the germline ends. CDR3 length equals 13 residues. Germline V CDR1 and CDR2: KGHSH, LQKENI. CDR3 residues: CASSADMNTEAFF. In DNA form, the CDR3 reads TGTGCCAGCTCAGCGGACATGAACACTGAAGCTTTCTTT.

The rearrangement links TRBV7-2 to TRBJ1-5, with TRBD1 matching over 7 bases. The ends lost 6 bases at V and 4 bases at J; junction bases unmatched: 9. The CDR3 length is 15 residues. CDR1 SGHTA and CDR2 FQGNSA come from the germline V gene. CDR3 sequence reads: CASRSTGVGNQPQHF. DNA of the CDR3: TGTGCCAGCAGGTCAACAGGGGTTGGAAATCAGCCCCAGCATTTT.

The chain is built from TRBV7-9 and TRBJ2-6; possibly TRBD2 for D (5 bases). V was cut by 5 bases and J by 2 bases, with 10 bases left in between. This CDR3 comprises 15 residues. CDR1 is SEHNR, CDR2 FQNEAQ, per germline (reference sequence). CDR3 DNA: TGTGCCAGCAGCCCTACCGGGGCTGGGGCCAACGTCCTGACTTTC. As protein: CASSPTGAGANVLTF.

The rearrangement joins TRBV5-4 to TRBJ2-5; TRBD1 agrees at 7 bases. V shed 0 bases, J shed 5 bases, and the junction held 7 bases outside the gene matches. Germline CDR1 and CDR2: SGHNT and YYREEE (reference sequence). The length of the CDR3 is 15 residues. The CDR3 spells CASSLGEGAMETQYF. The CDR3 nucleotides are TGTGCCAGCAGCTTGGGTGAGGGGGCCATGGAGACCCAGTACTTC.

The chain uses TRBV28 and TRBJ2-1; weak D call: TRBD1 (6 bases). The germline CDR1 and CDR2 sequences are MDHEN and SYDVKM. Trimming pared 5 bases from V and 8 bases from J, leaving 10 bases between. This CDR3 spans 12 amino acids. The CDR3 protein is CASSARGYEQFF. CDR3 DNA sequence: TGTGCCAGCAGTGCCAGGGGTTATGAGCAGTTCTTC.

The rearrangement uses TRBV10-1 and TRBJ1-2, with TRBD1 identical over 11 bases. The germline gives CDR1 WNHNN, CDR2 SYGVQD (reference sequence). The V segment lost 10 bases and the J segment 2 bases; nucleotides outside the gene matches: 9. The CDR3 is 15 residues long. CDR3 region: CATRTGGFINYGYTF. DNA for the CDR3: TGCGCCACCAGGACAGGGGGCTTTATCAACTATGGCTACACCTTC.

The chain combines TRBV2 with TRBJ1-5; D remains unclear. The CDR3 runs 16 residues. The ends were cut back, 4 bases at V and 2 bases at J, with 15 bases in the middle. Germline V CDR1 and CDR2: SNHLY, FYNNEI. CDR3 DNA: TGTGCCAGCAGTGTTGACGGGATTAGGGGCAATCAGCCCCAGCATTTT. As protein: CASSVDGIRGNQPQHF.

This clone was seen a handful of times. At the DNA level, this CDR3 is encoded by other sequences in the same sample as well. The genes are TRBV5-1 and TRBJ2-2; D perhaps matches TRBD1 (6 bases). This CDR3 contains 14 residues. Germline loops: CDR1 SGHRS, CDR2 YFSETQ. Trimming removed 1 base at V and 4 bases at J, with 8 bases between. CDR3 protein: CASSLLGGTGELFF. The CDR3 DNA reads TGCGCCAGCAGCTTGTTAGGGGGCACCGGGGAGCTGTTTTTT. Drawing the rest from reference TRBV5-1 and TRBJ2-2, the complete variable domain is KAGVTQTPRYLIKTRGQQVTLSCSPISGHRSVSWYQQTPGQGLQFLFEYFSETQRNKGNFPGRFSGRQFSNSRSEMNVSTLELGDSALYLCASSLLGGTGELFFGEGSRLTVL.

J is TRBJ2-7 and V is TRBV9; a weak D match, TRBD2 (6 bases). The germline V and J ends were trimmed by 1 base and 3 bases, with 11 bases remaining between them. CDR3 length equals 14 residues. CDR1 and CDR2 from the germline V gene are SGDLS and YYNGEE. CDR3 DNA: TGTGCCAGCAGCGTAAGGGCGGGGAACTACGAGCAGTACTTC. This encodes CASSVRAGNYEQYF.

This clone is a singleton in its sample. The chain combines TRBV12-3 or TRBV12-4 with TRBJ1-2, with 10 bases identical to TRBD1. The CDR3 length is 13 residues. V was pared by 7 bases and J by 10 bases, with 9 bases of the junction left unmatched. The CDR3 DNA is TGTGCCAGCACCCGACAGGGGGCGAAGGCCTACACCTTC. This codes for CASTRQGAKAYTF.

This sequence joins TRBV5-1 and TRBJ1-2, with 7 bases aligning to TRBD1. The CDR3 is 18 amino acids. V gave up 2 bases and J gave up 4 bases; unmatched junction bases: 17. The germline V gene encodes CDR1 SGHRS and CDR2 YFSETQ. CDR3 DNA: TGCGCCAGCAGCTTCTCCCCACCTGGAAGACAGGGTATCTATGGCTACACCTTC. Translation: CASSFSPPGRQGIYGYTF.

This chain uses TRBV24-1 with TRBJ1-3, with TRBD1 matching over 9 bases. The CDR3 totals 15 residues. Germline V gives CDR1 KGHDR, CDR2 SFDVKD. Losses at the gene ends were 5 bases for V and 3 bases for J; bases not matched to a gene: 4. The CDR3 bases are TGTGCCACCAGTGGGGACAGGGTCAGTGGAAACACCATATATTTT. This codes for CATSGDRVSGNTIYF.

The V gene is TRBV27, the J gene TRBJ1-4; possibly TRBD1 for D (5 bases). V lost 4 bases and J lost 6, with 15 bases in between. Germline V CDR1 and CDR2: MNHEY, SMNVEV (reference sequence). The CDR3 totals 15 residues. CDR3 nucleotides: TGTGCCAGCAGTTCATACTACACGGGGGATGAAAAACTGTTTTTT. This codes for CASSSYYTGDEKLFF.

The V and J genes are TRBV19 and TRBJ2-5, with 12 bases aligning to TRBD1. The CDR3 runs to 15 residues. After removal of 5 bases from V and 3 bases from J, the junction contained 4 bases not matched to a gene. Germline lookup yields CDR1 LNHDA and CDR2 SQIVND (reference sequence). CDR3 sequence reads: CASSDGTGGEETQYF. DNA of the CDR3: TGTGCCAGTAGTGACGGGACAGGGGGCGAAGAGACCCAGTACTTC.

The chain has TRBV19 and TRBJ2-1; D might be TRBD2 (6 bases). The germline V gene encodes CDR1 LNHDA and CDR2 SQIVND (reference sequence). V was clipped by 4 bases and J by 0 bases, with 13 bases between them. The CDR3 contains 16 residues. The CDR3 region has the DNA TGTGCCAGTAGTACCCCTTATAGCGGCTCCTACAATGAGCAGTTCTTC. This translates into CASSTPYSGSYNEQFF.

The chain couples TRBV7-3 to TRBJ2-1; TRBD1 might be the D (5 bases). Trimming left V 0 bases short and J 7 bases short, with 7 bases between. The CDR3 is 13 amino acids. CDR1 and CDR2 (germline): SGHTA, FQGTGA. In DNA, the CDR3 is TGTGCCAGCAGCTTAACGGGGCTAAATGAGCAGTTCTTC. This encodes CASSLTGLNEQFF.

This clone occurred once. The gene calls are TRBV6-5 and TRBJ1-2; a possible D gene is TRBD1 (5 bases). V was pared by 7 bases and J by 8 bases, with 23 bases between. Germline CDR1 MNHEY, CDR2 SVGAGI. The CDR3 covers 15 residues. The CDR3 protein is CASTFGSGSGGGYTF. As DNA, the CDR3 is TGTGCCAGCACCTTTGGGTCTGGATCCGGGGGAGGCTACACCTTC.

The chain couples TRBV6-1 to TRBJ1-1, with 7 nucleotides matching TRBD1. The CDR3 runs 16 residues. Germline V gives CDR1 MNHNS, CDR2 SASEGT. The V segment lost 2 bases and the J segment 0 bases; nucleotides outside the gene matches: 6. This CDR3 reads CASSEWVTGLNTEAFF. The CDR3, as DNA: TGTGCCAGCAGTGAATGGGTGACAGGGCTGAACACTGAAGCTTTCTTT.

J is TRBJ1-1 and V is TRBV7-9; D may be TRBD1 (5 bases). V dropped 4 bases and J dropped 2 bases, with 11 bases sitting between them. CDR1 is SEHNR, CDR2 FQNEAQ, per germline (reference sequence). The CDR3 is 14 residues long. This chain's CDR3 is CASSSDSFNTEAFF. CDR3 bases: TGTGCCAGCAGCTCTGACAGCTTCAACACTGAAGCTTTCTTT.

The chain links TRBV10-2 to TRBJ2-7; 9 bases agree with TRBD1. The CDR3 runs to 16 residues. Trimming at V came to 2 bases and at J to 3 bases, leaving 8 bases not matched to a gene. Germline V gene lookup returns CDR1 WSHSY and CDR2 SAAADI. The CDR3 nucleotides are TGCGCCAGCAGTGAGCCTTCCGGGACAGGGTTCTACGAGCAGTACTTC. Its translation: CASSEPSGTGFYEQYF.

The CDR3 spells CAVKRGRGENQPQHF. Here the CDR3 DNA reads TGTGCTGTGAAAAGGGGGCGGGGGGAGAATCAGCCCCAGCATTTT. This sequence joins TRBV7-7 and TRBJ1-5; 7 bases are a match to TRBD1. The germline gives CDR1 SSHAT, CDR2 FNYEAQ (reference sequence). The CDR3 consists of 15 residues.

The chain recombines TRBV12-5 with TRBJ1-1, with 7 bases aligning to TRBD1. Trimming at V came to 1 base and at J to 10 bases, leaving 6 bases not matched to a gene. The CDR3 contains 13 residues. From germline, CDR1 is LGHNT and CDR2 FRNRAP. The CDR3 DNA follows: TGTGCTAGTGGTTTGGAGGGGGCCGTCGGAGCTTTCTTT. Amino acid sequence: CASGLEGAVGAFF. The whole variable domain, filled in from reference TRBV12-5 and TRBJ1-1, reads DARVTQTPRHKVTEMGQEVTMRCQPILGHNTVFWYRQTMMQGLELLAYFRNRAPLDDSGMPKDRFSAEMPDATLATLKIQPSEPRDSAVYFCASGLEGAVGAFFGQGTRLTVV.

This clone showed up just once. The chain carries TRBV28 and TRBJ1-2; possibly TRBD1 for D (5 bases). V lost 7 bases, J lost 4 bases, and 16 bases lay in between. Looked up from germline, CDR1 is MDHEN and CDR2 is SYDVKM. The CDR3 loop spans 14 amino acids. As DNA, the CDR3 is TGTGCCAGCACCAATACAGGAGGGCTCTATGGCTACACCTTC. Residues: CASTNTGGLYGYTF.

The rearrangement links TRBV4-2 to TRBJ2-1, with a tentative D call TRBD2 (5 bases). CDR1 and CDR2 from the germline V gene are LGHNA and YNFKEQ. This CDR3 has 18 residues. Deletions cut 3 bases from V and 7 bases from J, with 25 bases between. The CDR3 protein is CASSQADRGRLGGNEQFF. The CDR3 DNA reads TGTGCCAGCAGCCAGGCCGACCGCGGAAGATTGGGCGGGAATGAGCAGTTCTTC.